The 20 T cell receptor beta chains below all came from one sample that was sequenced in a study of response to subunit inactivated influenza vaccine. Each CDR3 protein is one row after TCRdb ran MiXCR on the RT-PCR reads. This sample has under 750,000 distinct CDR3 sequences, with about 11% found just once. This sample comprised PBMCs from blood, obtained on the day of vaccination. The receptors derive from a man in his fifties or sixties who received an inactivated influenza vaccine.

The CDR3 spells CASSQGVYRGIDNEQFF. The CDR3 coding sequence is TGCGCCAGCAGCCAAGGCGTATACAGGGGGATCGACAATGAGCAGTTCTTC. The gene calls are TRBV4-3 and TRBJ2-1; 8 bases map to TRBD1. The V segment lost 1 base and the J segment 5 bases; nucleotides outside the gene matches: 10. The CDR3 spans 17 residues. In germline, CDR1 is LGHNA, CDR2 YSLEER.

The J gene is TRBJ2-3, the V gene TRBV5-5, with TRBD1 as a possible D gene (6 bases). Germline V gene sequence: CDR1 SGHKS, CDR2 YYEKEE (reference sequence). V lost 0 bases and J lost 0, with 14 bases in between. The CDR3 runs 17 residues. CDR3 DNA: TGTGCCAGCAGCTTGGGGACAGACCTTCGAAGCACAGATACGCAGTATTTT. Its translation is CASSLGTDLRSTDTQYF.

This clonotype has more than one count but fewer than ten. The V call is TRBV5-1, the J call TRBJ2-4, with TRBD2 matching over 9 bases. Germline lookup yields CDR1 SGHRS and CDR2 YFSETQ. This CDR3 is built from 18 residues. After removal of 1 base from V and 3 bases from J, the junction contained 11 bases not matched to a gene. The CDR3 here is CASSLKRLAASGKNIQYF. CDR3 nucleotides: TGCGCCAGCAGCTTGAAGCGACTAGCGGCCTCGGGCAAAAACATTCAGTACTTC.

This clonotype was observed a handful of times. This chain connects TRBV24-1 to TRBJ2-7; D not certain. The CDR3 consists of 13 residues. Germline V CDR1 and CDR2: KGHDR, SFDVKD. Trimming stripped 5 bases from V and 2 bases from J, with 9 bases between. The CDR3 loop reads CATSAPGAYEQYF. The CDR3 DNA reads TGTGCCACCAGTGCTCCGGGCGCCTACGAGCAGTACTTC.

The sample holds a few counts of this clonotype. The rearrangement links TRBV10-2 to TRBJ2-7, with D maybe TRBD2 (6 bases). The germline CDR1 and CDR2 sequences are WSHSY and SAAADI. Trimming stripped 1 base from V and 1 base from J, with 11 bases between. CDR3 length: 15 residues. CDR3 nucleotides: TGCGCCAGCAGTGAGTGGGGAGGAATTTCCTACGAGCAGTACTTC. Protein product: CASSEWGGISYEQYF.

The CDR3: CASRYRGRIGELFF. CDR3 DNA: TGTGCCAGCAGATACAGGGGGCGAATCGGGGAGCTGTTTTTT. V gene TRBV2 combines with J gene TRBJ2-2; 9 bases line up with TRBD1. CDR3 length: 14 residues. Losses at the gene ends were 6 bases for V and 7 bases for J; bases not matched to a gene: 6. The germline V gene encodes CDR1 SNHLY and CDR2 FYNNEI.

V is TRBV7-9 and J is TRBJ2-5; TRBD1 aligns across 7 bases. Germline values: CDR1 SEHNR, CDR2 FQNEAQ (reference sequence). This CDR3 is 15 amino acids long. V shed 5 bases, J shed 6 bases, and the junction held 12 bases outside the gene matches. The CDR3 DNA is TGTGCCAGCAGCCTTCTAGGGCAGGGGGATCAGACCCAGTACTTC. Translation: CASSLLGQGDQTQYF. The complete variable domain, with remaining parts taken from reference TRBV7-9 and TRBJ2-5, reads DTGVSQNPRHKITKRGQNVTFRCDPISEHNRLYWYRQTLGQGPEFLTYFQNEAQLEKSRLLSDRFSAERPKGSFSTLEIQRTEQGDSAMYLCASSLLGQGDQTQYFGPGTRLLVL.

The chain recombines TRBV7-2 with TRBJ2-2, with unresolved D. This CDR3 spans 14 amino acids. The germline gives CDR1 SGHTA, CDR2 FQGNSA. V gave up 1 base and J gave up 10 bases, with 13 bases separating them. The CDR3 sequence is CASSLVAAAVELFF. CDR3 in DNA: TGTGCCAGCAGCTTAGTGGCTGCCGCGGTGGAGCTGTTTTTT. The full variable domain, rest sourced from reference TRBV7-2 and TRBJ2-2, is GAGVSQSPSNKVTEKGKDVELRCDPISGHTALYWYRQSLGQGLEFLIYFQGNSAPDKSGLPSDRFSAERTGGSVSTLTIQRTQQEDSAVYLCASSLVAAAVELFFGEGSRLTVL.

This clonotype appeared a few times. The gene calls are TRBV20-1 and TRBJ2-3; 8 nucleotides line up with TRBD2. The germline V gene has CDR1 DFQATT and CDR2 SNEGSKA (reference sequence). After removal of 4 bases from V and 9 bases from J, the junction contained 15 bases not matched to a gene. The CDR3 length is 15 residues. The CDR3 DNA is TGCAGTGCTATACCGGGACTAGGAGAAAGGTGGACGCAGTATTTT. This codes for CSAIPGLGERWTQYF.

The chain recombines TRBV7-2 with TRBJ1-2; D is unclear. The CDR3 is made up of 14 amino acids. The ends were cut back, 2 bases at V and 4 bases at J, with 11 bases in the middle. Germline assignment: CDR1 SGHTA and CDR2 FQGNSA. As DNA, the CDR3 is TGTGCCAGCAGCTTATCCCCCACCCCCTATGGCTACACCTTC. Protein: CASSLSPTPYGYTF.

This clonotype was counted between two and nine times. The chain has TRBV4-3 and TRBJ2-3, with D perhaps TRBD1 or TRBD2 (5 bases each). Trimming stripped 0 bases from V and 5 bases from J, with 15 bases between. The CDR3 covers 16 residues. CDR1 is LGHNA and CDR2 is YSLEER in the germline V gene. The CDR3 reads CASSQEPGPQGDTQYF. CDR3 sequence (DNA): TGCGCCAGCAGCCAAGAGCCGGGGCCCCAGGGAGATACGCAGTATTTT.

The J gene is TRBJ2-7, the V gene TRBV12-3 or TRBV12-4; 11 bases map to TRBD1. V lost 6 bases and J lost 1; bases outside the gene matches: 5. This CDR3 comprises 15 residues. The CDR3 reads CASRAGTGGSYEQYF. DNA of the CDR3: TGTGCCAGCAGGGCCGGGACAGGGGGGTCCTACGAGCAGTACTTC.

This clonotype was counted a few times. V usage is TRBV28 and J usage is TRBJ2-7, with D tentatively TRBD1 or TRBD2 (5 bases each). V shed 11 bases and J shed 0 bases, with 23 bases lying between them. The CDR3 is 16 residues long. Germline V gene sequence: CDR1 MDHEN, CDR2 SYDVKM. This CDR3 reads CAASRGSLPSSYEQYF. For the CDR3, the DNA is TGTGCCGCCAGCCGGGGCAGCCTGCCGAGCTCCTACGAGCAGTACTTC.

This clonotype occurred many times. The J gene is TRBJ2-3, the V gene TRBV5-1; D is ambiguous. This CDR3 is built from 14 residues. V lost 4 bases to trimming and J lost 3 bases, with 12 bases between them. Germline CDR1 is SGHRS and CDR2 is YFSETQ. The CDR3 nucleotides read TGCGCCAGCAGCCTGTTTAGGGAAACAGATACGCAGTATTTT. It codes for CASSLFRETDTQYF. The full variable domain, completed using reference TRBV5-1 and TRBJ2-3, is KAGVTQTPRYLIKTRGQQVTLSCSPISGHRSVSWYQQTPGQGLQFLFEYFSETQRNKGNFPGRFSGRQFSNSRSEMNVSTLELGDSALYLCASSLFRETDTQYFGPGTRLTVL.

This clonotype has only a few counts. The chain links TRBV11-2 to TRBJ1-3; 7 bases match TRBD1. V lost 7 bases and J lost 0; bases outside the gene matches: 6. This CDR3 has 15 residues. The germline V gene encodes CDR1 SGHAT and CDR2 FQNNGV. In DNA, the CDR3 is TGTGCCAGCAAGACAGGGAGCTCCTCTGGAAACACCATATATTTT. Translating it yields CASKTGSSSGNTIYF.

The sample holds many counts of this clonotype. The chain carries TRBV7-9 and TRBJ2-1; 8 bases fit TRBD2. In germline, CDR1 is SEHNR, CDR2 FQNEAQ (reference sequence). The CDR3 runs to 16 residues. Unmatched junction bases numbered 11, after V lost 5 bases and J lost 5 bases. CDR3 residues: CASSAASGPGDNEQFF. In DNA form, the CDR3 reads TGTGCCAGCAGCGCAGCTAGCGGGCCCGGGGACAATGAGCAGTTCTTC.

J is TRBJ1-2 and V is TRBV4-1; D is possibly TRBD1 (5 bases). The CDR3 has 13 amino acids. The germline V gene has CDR1 MGHRA and CDR2 YSYEKL. Trimming pared 8 bases from V and 4 bases from J, leaving 14 bases between. The CDR3 DNA reads as TGCGCCAGCCGACCGATTGGGGGCTATGGCTACACCTTC. Translation gives CASRPIGGYGYTF.

In this sample, this clonotype turned up many times. The chain carries TRBV12-3 or TRBV12-4 and TRBJ2-1; a possible D gene is TRBD2 (7 bases). Trimming removed 5 bases at V and 4 bases at J, with 15 bases between. This CDR3 is built from 15 residues. Written as DNA, the CDR3 is TGTGCCAGCAGTCCCGGGGGGCCTCTGTACAATGAGCAGTTCTTC. It encodes CASSPGGPLYNEQFF.

V is TRBV12-3 or TRBV12-4 and J is TRBJ1-1; D is unclear. The length of the CDR3 is 13 residues. The V end lost 0 bases, the J end lost 7 bases, and 9 bases lay between the germline ends. In DNA, the CDR3 is TGTGCCAGCAGTTTAGCCGGCGGGATTGAAGCTTTCTTT. Encoded protein: CASSLAGGIEAFF.

The chain couples TRBV7-2 to TRBJ1-4; D remains ambiguous. V lost 3 bases to trimming and J lost 7 bases, with 12 bases between them. CDR1 is SGHTA, CDR2 FQGNSA, per germline. The CDR3 is 14 amino acids. As DNA, the CDR3 is TGTGCCAGCAGCTTCCTCGCAAATGTTGAAAAACTGTTTTTT. Translated: CASSFLANVEKLFF.